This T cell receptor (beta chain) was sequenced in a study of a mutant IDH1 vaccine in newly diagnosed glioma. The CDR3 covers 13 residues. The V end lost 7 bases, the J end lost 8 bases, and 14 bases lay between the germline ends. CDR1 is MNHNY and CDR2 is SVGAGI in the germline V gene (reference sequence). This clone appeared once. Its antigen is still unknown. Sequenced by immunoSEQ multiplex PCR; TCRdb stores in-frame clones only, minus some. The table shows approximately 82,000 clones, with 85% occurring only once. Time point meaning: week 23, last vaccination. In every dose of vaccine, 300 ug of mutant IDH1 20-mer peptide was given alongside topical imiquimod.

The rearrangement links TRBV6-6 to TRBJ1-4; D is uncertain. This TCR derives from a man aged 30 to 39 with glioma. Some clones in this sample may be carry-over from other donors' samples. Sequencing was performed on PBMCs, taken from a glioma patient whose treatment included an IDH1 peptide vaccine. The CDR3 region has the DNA TGTGCCAGCAAGTCGTTTAACGGGGAAAAACTGTTTTTT. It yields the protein CASKSFNGEKLFF.